A selection of T cell receptor beta chains follows, all from one sample in a study of blood T cell repertoires in COVID-19. Here immunoSEQ multiplex PCR was the method, and the copy in TCRdb shows in-frame clones only, minus some. The sample carries about 170,000 clones, roughly four fifths recorded once. Sequenced material: peripheral blood. These receptors were taken from a man in his 70s with active or convalescent COVID-19. Both conserved end residues are part of each CDR3. D genes are given only for firm matches. Expanded clones get a size class; other rows say once, few or many, or leave the size out.

V	J	D	size	CDR3	DNA
TRBV7-9	TRBJ1-2	TRBD1	NA	CASSLRQGGYTF	TGTGCCAGCAGCCTGAGACAGGGCGGCTACACCTTC
TRBV29-1	TRBJ1-2	NA	once	CSAKGGAVPYGYTF	TGCAGCGCCAAGGGGGGGGCGGTACCTTATGGCTACACCTTC
TRBV28	TRBJ2-7	TRBD1	once	CASSSWDSRIRWGEQYF	TGTGCCAGCAGTTCATGGGACAGCCGTATCCGATGGGGCGAGCAGTACTTC
TRBV6-6	TRBJ2-6	TRBD2	NA	CASSPRGVSSGANVLTF	TGTGCCAGCAGTCCCCGGGGGGTGAGCTCTGGGGCCAACGTCCTGACTTTC
TRBV2	TRBJ1-2	TRBD1	many	CASTLRGASYTF	TGTGCCAGCACCCTCAGGGGGGCAAGCTACACCTTC
TRBV5-1	TRBJ1-2	NA	NA	CASSLEPPGGYGYTF	TGCGCCAGCAGCTTGGAACCGCCGGGAGGCTATGGCTACACCTTC
TRBV19	TRBJ2-1	TRBD2	NA	CASSRGTSGRWDNEQFF	TGTGCCAGTAGTAGGGGGACTAGCGGGAGATGGGACAATGAGCAGTTCTTC
TRBV18	TRBJ2-1	TRBD1	NA	CASSPGQISYNEQFF	TGTGCCAGCTCACCGGGACAGATCTCCTACAATGAGCAGTTCTTC
TRBV5-4	TRBJ1-2	NA	NA	CASSLATRGLGYTF	TGTGCCAGCAGCTTGGCCACTAGAGGTCTTGGCTACACCTTC
TRBV7-2	TRBJ1-6	TRBD1	once	CASSSGQGVGSPLHF	TGTGCCAGCAGCTCGGGACAGGGGGTAGGTTCACCCCTCCACTTT
TRBV28	TRBJ2-7	TRBD2	NA	CATLRTSGYSYEQYF	TGTGCCACCCTAAGGACTAGCGGTTACTCCTACGAGCAGTACTTC
TRBV3-1/TRBV3-2	TRBJ1-1	TRBD1	NA	CASSQDWTGLGAFF	TGTGCCAGCAGCCAAGATTGGACAGGCCTGGGCGCTTTCTTT
TRBV2	TRBJ1-5	NA	NA	CASCLSRSNQPQHF	TGTGCCAGTTGTCTGAGCCGGAGCAATCAGCCCCAGCATTTT
TRBV7-3	TRBJ1-3	NA	few	CASSLTGTGSGNTIYF	TGTGCCAGCAGCTTAACGGGTACAGGCTCTGGAAACACCATATATTTT
TRBV7-3	TRBJ2-6	NA	NA	CASSLFGGVAGANVLTF	TGTGCCAGCAGCTTATTTGGAGGGGTCGCTGGGGCCAACGTCCTGACTTTC
TRBV2	TRBJ2-4	NA	NA	CASIMEGWAKNIQYF	TGTGCCAGCATCATGGAGGGTTGGGCCAAAAACATTCAGTACTTC
TRBV19	TRBJ1-3	NA	NA	CASSLTGISSGNTIYF	TGTGCCAGTAGTCTTACAGGGATAAGCTCTGGAAACACCATATATTTT
TRBV3-1/TRBV3-2	TRBJ2-7	TRBD2	once	CASSQDWTSGRVAYF	TGTGCCAGCAGCCAAGATTGGACTAGCGGGAGGGTTGCGTACTTC
TRBV7-2	TRBJ2-7	TRBD2	NA	CASILSGRGGYEQYF	TGTGCCAGCATCCTCTCCGGGCGGGGGGGTTACGAGCAGTACTTC
TRBV19	TRBJ1-5	TRBD1	NA	CASRQGAGQPQHF	TGTGCCAGTAGGCAGGGGGCTGGTCAGCCCCAGCATTTT
TRBV2	TRBJ1-5	TRBD1	NA	CASSESDRVQPQHF	TGTGCCAGCAGTGAGTCGGACAGGGTGCAGCCCCAGCATTTT
TRBV11-2	TRBJ2-1	TRBD2	NA	CASSPYGLAGGSYNEQFF	TGTGCCAGCAGCCCTTATGGACTAGCGGGAGGCTCCTACAATGAGCAGTTCTTC
TRBV27	TRBJ1-4	TRBD1	NA	CASSLLTGYNEKLFF	TGTGCCAGCAGTCTTTTGACAGGGTATAATGAAAAACTGTTTTTT
TRBV6-5	TRBJ2-4	NA	NA	CASMGGMAKNIQYF	TGTGCCAGCATGGGCGGGATGGCCAAAAACATTCAGTACTTC
TRBV27	TRBJ1-1	TRBD1	few	CASSPSDRGMNTEAFF	TGTGCCAGCAGTCCATCGGACAGGGGTATGAACACTGAAGCTTTCTTT
TRBV5-1	TRBJ1-2	NA	NA	CASSLENEYGYTF	TGCGCCAGCAGCTTGGAAAATGAGTATGGCTACACCTTC
TRBV11-2	TRBJ1-1	NA	NA	CASSPGRLNTEAFF	TGTGCCAGCAGCCCCGGGAGACTGAACACTGAAGCTTTCTTT
TRBV3-1/TRBV3-2	TRBJ1-2	NA	NA	CASSQVSTGTKWGYTF	TGTGCCAGCAGCCAAGTGAGCACAGGGACGAAATGGGGCTACACCTTC
TRBV5-4	TRBJ1-6	TRBD1	once	CASSSEGTGGLPLHF	TGTGCCAGCAGCTCCGAGGGGACAGGAGGCTTACCCCTCCACTTT
TRBV4-1	TRBJ1-1	NA	NA	CASSQEGQRVNTEAFF	TGCGCCAGCAGCCAAGAAGGCCAGAGGGTGAACACTGAAGCTTTCTTT
TRBV28	TRBJ1-1	NA	NA	CASSLRGTEAFF	TGTGCCAGCAGTTTAAGGGGTACTGAAGCTTTCTTT
TRBV6-6	TRBJ1-1	TRBD1	few	CASSYPTGGNEAFF	TGTGCCAGCAGTTACCCGACAGGGGGCAATGAAGCTTTCTTT
TRBV5-1	TRBJ2-2	NA	few	CASSLTGRTGELFF	TGCGCCAGCAGCTTAACAGGACGTACCGGGGAGCTGTTTTTT
TRBV6-5	TRBJ2-7	TRBD2	once	CASSYRGLVSYEQYF	TGTGCCAGCAGTTACCGAGGACTAGTTTCCTACGAGCAGTACTTC
TRBV5-1	TRBJ1-4	TRBD1	NA	CASSEGTGDEKLFF	TGCGCCAGCAGCGAGGGGACAGGGGACGAAAAACTGTTTTTT
TRBV19	TRBJ2-1	TRBD1	NA	CASRPGQGSNEQFF	TGTGCCAGTAGGCCGGGACAGGGTAGTAATGAGCAGTTCTTC
TRBV5-5	TRBJ1-5	NA	few	CASSSSGDHNQPQHF	TGTGCCAGCAGCTCGTCGGGGGATCACAATCAGCCCCAGCATTTT
TRBV4-2	TRBJ2-1	NA	few	CASSALQGNNEQFF	TGTGCCAGCAGCGCCCTTCAGGGTAACAATGAGCAGTTCTTC
TRBV3-1/TRBV3-2	TRBJ2-2	TRBD2	NA	CASSSPGTSDFTGELFF	TGTGCCAGCAGTTCCCCCGGGACTAGCGACTTCACCGGGGAGCTGTTTTTT
TRBV6-2/TRBV6-3	TRBJ2-7	NA	NA	CASSYAQRYEQYF	TGTGCCAGCAGTTACGCTCAGCGGTACGAGCAGTACTTC
TRBV2	TRBJ2-1	TRBD2	NA	CASSEPPGLAFYNEQFF	TGTGCCAGCAGTGAACCTCCGGGACTAGCCTTCTACAATGAGCAGTTCTTC
TRBV19	TRBJ2-4	TRBD1	once	CASSAGGQVAKNIQYF	TGTGCCAGTAGTGCCGGGGGACAGGTAGCCAAAAACATTCAGTACTTC
TRBV3-1/TRBV3-2	TRBJ1-4	NA	NA	CASSRIARQAVEKLFF	TGTGCCAGCAGCCGCATCGCTCGGCAGGCAGTTGAAAAACTGTTTTTT
TRBV5-1	TRBJ2-1	NA	NA	CASSDGQFTVWFF	TGCGCCAGCAGCGACGGACAGTTCACCGTTTGGTTCTTC
TRBV13	TRBJ2-3	TRBD2	NA	CASSLGGVGLAGPGTQYF	TGTGCCAGCAGCTTAGGCGGGGTGGGACTAGCGGGACCCGGCACGCAGTATTTT
TRBV28	TRBJ1-2	NA	NA	CASSWGQVNYGYTF	TGTGCCAGCAGTTGGGGCCAGGTTAACTATGGCTACACCTTC
TRBV2	TRBJ2-7	TRBD2	few	CASGGGGFEQYF	TGTGCCAGCGGGGGGGGAGGGTTTGAGCAGTACTTC
TRBV11-2	TRBJ1-1	TRBD1	few	CASSLDAGQGWENTEAFF	TGTGCCAGCAGCTTAGATGCGGGACAGGGGTGGGAGAACACTGAAGCTTTCTTT
TRBV2	TRBJ1-6	NA	NA	CASSSGSYNSPLHF	TGTGCCAGCAGTTCCGGGTCCTATAATTCACCCCTCCACTTT
TRBV18	TRBJ2-1	NA	once	CASSLGARPEQFF	TGTGCCAGCTCCCTTGGGGCTCGACCGGAGCAGTTCTTC